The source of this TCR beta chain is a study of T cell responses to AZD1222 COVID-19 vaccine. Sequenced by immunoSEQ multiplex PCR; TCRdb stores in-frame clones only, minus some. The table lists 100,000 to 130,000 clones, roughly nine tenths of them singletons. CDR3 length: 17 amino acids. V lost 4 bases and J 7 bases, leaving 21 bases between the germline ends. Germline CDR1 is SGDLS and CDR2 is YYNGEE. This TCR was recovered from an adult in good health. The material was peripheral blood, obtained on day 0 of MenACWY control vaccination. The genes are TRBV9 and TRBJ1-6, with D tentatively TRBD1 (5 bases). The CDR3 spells CASSKGTLRRDNSPLHF. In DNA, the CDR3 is TGTGCCAGCAGCAAAGGGACTCTCCGAAGGGACAATTCACCCCTCCACTTT.